The 13 T cell receptor beta chains given below trace back to one sample, sequenced in a study of T cell responses to AZD1222 COVID-19 vaccine. Sequencing used immunoSEQ multiplex PCR; TCRdb keeps in-frame clones, though not all of them. The data show about 180,000 clones, with about 88% seen just once and about 24% held by the top ten. The sequencing used peripheral blood, collected 28 days after the second AZD1222 dose. The receptors were sampled from an adult who received the AZD1222 COVID-19 vaccine.

The chain employs TRBV11-3 and TRBJ2-6; D is perhaps TRBD2 (6 bases). CDR3 length: 20 residues. CDR1 and CDR2 from the germline V gene are SGHNT and YENEEA. Deletions cut 0 bases from V and 3 bases from J, with 21 bases between. CDR3 DNA: TGTGCCAGCAGCTTAGATCAAATAGTAACTAGCCTTGGTGGGGCCAACGTCCTGACTTTC. Translated: CASSLDQIVTSLGGANVLTF.

V usage is TRBV7-9 and J usage is TRBJ2-7; maybe TRBD2 (6 bases). Germline-derived CDR1 and CDR2 are SEHNR and FQNEAQ (reference sequence). The CDR3 length is 15 residues. V lost 8 bases and J lost 2, with 19 bases in between. The CDR3 nucleotides read TGTGCCAGCGGTCTTCCCGGGACTGCCCCCTACGAGCAGTACTTC. Translation: CASGLPGTAPYEQYF.

The CDR3 here is CASSFSRTGGNQPQHF. CDR3 DNA: TGTGCCAGCAGTTTCTCCAGGACAGGGGGAAATCAGCCCCAGCATTTT. The rearrangement uses TRBV27 and TRBJ1-5; 10 bases are shared with TRBD1. J was trimmed by 4 bases and V by 3 bases; bases with no gene match: 6. The CDR3 spans 16 residues. Germline V gives CDR1 MNHEY, CDR2 SMNVEV (reference sequence).

A remark on this clone: The same CDR3 can be traced to other DNA sequences in this sample. This chain joins TRBV5-1 and TRBJ2-5; D may be TRBD2 (6 bases). V gave up 0 bases and J gave up 4 bases, with 10 bases separating them. Germline V lookup: CDR1 SGHRS, CDR2 YFSETQ. The length of the CDR3 is 14 residues. The CDR3: CASSLAGGPETQYF. For the CDR3, the DNA is TGCGCCAGCAGCTTGGCCGGGGGTCCAGAGACCCAGTACTTC.

As concerns this clone: At one end, the junction sequence differs from germline, possibly due to a read error. The chain is built from TRBV5-4 and TRBJ2-7, with 8 bases that match TRBD2. The CDR3 spans 16 residues. The germline V gene encodes CDR1 SGHNT and CDR2 YYREEE (reference sequence). CDR3 DNA: TGTGCCAGCAGCTTGGCGACCGGGAGGGCCTCCAACGAGCAGTACTTC. It encodes CASSLATGRASNEQYF.

The V call is TRBV27, the J call TRBJ2-1; 9 bases map to TRBD2. The CDR3 spans 17 residues. Trimming took 4 bases from V and 7 from J; bases not matched to a gene: 14. The V gene's germline CDR1 is MNHEY and CDR2 SMNVEV (reference sequence). The CDR3 region has the DNA TGTGCCAGCAGTTCTATCAATCTAGCGGGACGTCGTAATGAGCAGTTCTTC. Translated, it gives CASSSINLAGRRNEQFF.

This clone appeared a single time. The gene calls are TRBV5-6 and TRBJ1-5; D not certain. The CDR3 has 14 residues. Germline CDR1 reads SGHDT; CDR2 reads YYEEEE. Trimming removed 0 bases from V and 7 bases from J, with 11 bases in between. CDR3 in DNA: TGTGCCAGCAGCTTGGGTGGCGTTTACCAGCCCCAGCATTTT. It specifies CASSLGGVYQPQHF.

The chain links TRBV4-2 to TRBJ2-5; 7 bases are a match to TRBD1. This CDR3 has 14 residues. Germline lookup yields CDR1 LGHNA and CDR2 YNFKEQ. Trimming at V came to 2 bases and at J to 3 bases, leaving 3 bases not matched to a gene. CDR3 sequence reads: CASSQRQGEETQYF. The CDR3 DNA reads as TGTGCCAGCAGCCAACGACAGGGTGAAGAGACCCAGTACTTC.

The rearrangement joins TRBV9 to TRBJ2-7; 7 positions match TRBD2. V lost 3 bases and J lost 7; bases outside the gene matches: 16. Germline V CDR1 and CDR2: SGDLS, YYNGEE. CDR3 length equals 16 residues. CDR3: CASSATSFSTPGEQYF. The DNA of the CDR3 is TGTGCCAGCAGCGCGACTAGCTTCTCTACCCCGGGGGAGCAGTACTTC.

The chain carries TRBV11-2 and TRBJ2-3; 7 bases map to TRBD2. CDR3 length: 14 residues. From germline, CDR1 is SGHAT and CDR2 FQNNGV. J lost 2 bases, V lost 5 bases, and 4 bases had no gene match. The CDR3 protein is CASSPAGPTDTQYF. CDR3 sequence (DNA): TGTGCCAGCAGCCCAGCGGGACCCACAGATACGCAGTATTTT.

This clone appeared a single time. This rearrangement joins TRBV7-8 to TRBJ2-7; 12 bases line up with TRBD1. This CDR3 is 16 amino acids long. Looked up from germline, CDR1 is SGHVS and CDR2 is FQNEAQ. Losses at the gene ends were 2 bases for V and 7 bases for J; bases not matched to a gene: 9. Written as DNA, the CDR3 is TGTGCCAGCAGCTTAAGGTCGGGACAGGGGGCGGGTGAGCAGTACTTC. It codes for CASSLRSGQGAGEQYF.

The chain uses TRBV14 and TRBJ2-1; the D is unclear. The CDR3 extends over 15 amino acids. The V and J ends lost 2 bases and 0 bases respectively, with 8 bases between them. CDR1 is SGHDN, CDR2 FVKESK, per germline. CDR3 sequence reads: CASSQRPSSYNEQFF. CDR3 coding DNA: TGTGCCAGCAGCCAACGCCCGAGCTCCTACAATGAGCAGTTCTTC.

The chain carries TRBV19 and TRBJ2-7, with 10 bases matching TRBD1. CDR3 length equals 16 residues. Germline assignment: CDR1 LNHDA and CDR2 SQIVND (reference sequence). V trimming: 4 bases; J trimming: 2 bases; junction bases outside the gene matches: 8. CDR3 region: CASSTGTGTGAYEQYF. DNA for the CDR3: TGTGCCAGTAGTACAGGGACCGGGACAGGGGCCTACGAGCAGTACTTC.